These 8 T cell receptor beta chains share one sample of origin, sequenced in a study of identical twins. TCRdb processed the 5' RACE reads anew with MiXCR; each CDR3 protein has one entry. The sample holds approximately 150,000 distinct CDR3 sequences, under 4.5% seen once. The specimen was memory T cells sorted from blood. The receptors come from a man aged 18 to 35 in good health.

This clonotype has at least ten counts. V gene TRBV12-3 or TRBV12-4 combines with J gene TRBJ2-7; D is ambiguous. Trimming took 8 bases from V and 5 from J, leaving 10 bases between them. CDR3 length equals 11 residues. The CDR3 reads CASRAGNEQYF. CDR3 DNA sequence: TGTGCCAGCCGGGCAGGCAACGAGCAGTACTTC.

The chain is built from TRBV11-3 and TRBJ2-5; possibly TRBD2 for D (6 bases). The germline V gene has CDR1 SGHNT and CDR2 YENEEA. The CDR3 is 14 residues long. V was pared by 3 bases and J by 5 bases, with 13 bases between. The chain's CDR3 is CASSFGVRGETQYF. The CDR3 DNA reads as TGTGCCAGCAGCTTCGGGGTTCGGGGGGAGACCCAGTACTTC.

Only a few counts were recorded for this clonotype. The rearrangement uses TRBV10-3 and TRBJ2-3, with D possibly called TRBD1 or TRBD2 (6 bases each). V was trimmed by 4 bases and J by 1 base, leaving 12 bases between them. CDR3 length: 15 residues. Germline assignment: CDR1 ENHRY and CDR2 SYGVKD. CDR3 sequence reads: CAISGGDTRTDTQYF. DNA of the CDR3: TGTGCCATCAGTGGGGGGGACACTCGCACAGATACGCAGTATTTT.

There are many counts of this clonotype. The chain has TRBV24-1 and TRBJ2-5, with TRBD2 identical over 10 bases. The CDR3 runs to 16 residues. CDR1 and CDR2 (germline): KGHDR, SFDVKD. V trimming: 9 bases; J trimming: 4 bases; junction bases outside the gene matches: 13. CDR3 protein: CATSDRVAGGLETQYF. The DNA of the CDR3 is TGTGCCACCTCTGATCGGGTAGCGGGAGGCCTAGAGACCCAGTACTTC.

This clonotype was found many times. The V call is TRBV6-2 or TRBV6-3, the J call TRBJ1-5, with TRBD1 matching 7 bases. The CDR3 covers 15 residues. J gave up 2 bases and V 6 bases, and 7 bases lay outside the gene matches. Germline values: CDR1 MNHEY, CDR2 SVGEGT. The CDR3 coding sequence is TGTGCCAGCAGAGAACAGGGGATCGGCAATCAGCCCCAGCATTTT. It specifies CASREQGIGNQPQHF.

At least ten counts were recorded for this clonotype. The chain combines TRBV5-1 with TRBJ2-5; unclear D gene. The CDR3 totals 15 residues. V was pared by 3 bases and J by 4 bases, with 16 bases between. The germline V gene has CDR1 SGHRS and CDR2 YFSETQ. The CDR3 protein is CASSSASRAIETQYF. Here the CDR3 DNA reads TGCGCCAGCAGCTCCGCGAGTAGGGCGATAGAGACCCAGTACTTC. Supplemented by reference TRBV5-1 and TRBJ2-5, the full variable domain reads KAGVTQTPRYLIKTRGQQVTLSCSPISGHRSVSWYQQTPGQGLQFLFEYFSETQRNKGNFPGRFSGRQFSNSRSEMNVSTLELGDSALYLCASSSASRAIETQYFGPGTRLLVL.

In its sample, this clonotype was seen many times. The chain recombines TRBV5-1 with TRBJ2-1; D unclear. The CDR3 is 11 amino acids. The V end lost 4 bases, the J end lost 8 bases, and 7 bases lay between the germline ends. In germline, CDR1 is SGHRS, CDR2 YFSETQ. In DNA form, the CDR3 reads TGCGCCAGCAGCATCCAGGATGAGCAGTTCTTC. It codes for CASSIQDEQFF.

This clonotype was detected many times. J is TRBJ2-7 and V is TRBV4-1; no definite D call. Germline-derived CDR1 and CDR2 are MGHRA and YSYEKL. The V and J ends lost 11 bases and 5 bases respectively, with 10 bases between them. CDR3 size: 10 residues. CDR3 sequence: CAAQLDEQYV. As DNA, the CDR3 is TGCGCCGCTCAGTTAGACGAGCAGTACGTC.